This is a list of T cell receptor beta chains from one sample in a study of blood T cell repertoires in COVID-19. Sequencing was performed with immunoSEQ multiplex PCR; in TCRdb, only in-frame clones are kept and a portion is missing. The sample has fewer than 150,000 clones, approximately 89% seen once. The sample taken for sequencing was peripheral blood. The receptors stem from a human donor in a cohort sampled during active COVID-19. CDR3s include the opening cysteine and the closing phenylalanine or tryptophan. The order of the fields is D gene, clone size, J gene, V gene, CDR3 protein, CDR3 DNA. The D gene is left open where the match is weak. Size values are once, few and many counts, or a class for expanded clones, and some rows have none.

d_gene: TRBD1; abundance: .; j_gene: TRBJ1-2; v_gene: TRBV5-8; CDR3aa: CASSSGGGGTNGYTF; CDR3nt: TGTGCCAGCAGCTCAGGGGGCGGCGGAACAAATGGCTACACCTTC
d_gene: .; abundance: .; j_gene: TRBJ2-4; v_gene: TRBV7-8; CDR3aa: CASSLGGAGNIQYF; CDR3nt: TGTGCCAGCAGTCTAGGAGGGGCGGGAAACATTCAGTACTTC
d_gene: TRBD1; abundance: once; j_gene: TRBJ1-5; v_gene: TRBV2; CDR3aa: CASRRGIGGQPQHF; CDR3nt: TGTGCCAGCAGGAGGGGGATAGGGGGCCAGCCCCAGCATTTT
d_gene: TRBD2; abundance: once; j_gene: TRBJ2-3; v_gene: TRBV5-1; CDR3aa: CASGQKRGNTDTQYF; CDR3nt: TGCGCCAGCGGACAGAAGCGGGGGAACACAGATACGCAGTATTTT
d_gene: TRBD2; abundance: .; j_gene: TRBJ2-3; v_gene: TRBV9; CDR3aa: CASSVSGAITDTQYF; CDR3nt: TGTGCCAGCAGCGTTAGCGGGGCCATCACAGATACGCAGTATTTT
d_gene: .; abundance: .; j_gene: TRBJ1-1; v_gene: TRBV4-1; CDR3aa: CASSGPYTEAFF; CDR3nt: TGCGCCAGCAGCGGCCCTTACACTGAAGCTTTCTTT
d_gene: TRBD2; abundance: .; j_gene: TRBJ2-1; v_gene: TRBV11-3; CDR3aa: CASSLTSGPYNEQFF; CDR3nt: TGTGCCAGCAGCCTAACTAGCGGCCCTTACAATGAGCAGTTCTTC
d_gene: TRBD2; abundance: .; j_gene: TRBJ2-3; v_gene: TRBV6-2/TRBV6-3; CDR3aa: CASSYPVGTSSSADTQYF; CDR3nt: TGTGCCAGCAGTTACCCGGTTGGGACTAGCTCCTCTGCGGATACGCAGTATTTT
d_gene: .; abundance: .; j_gene: TRBJ1-3; v_gene: TRBV6-5; CDR3aa: CASSYSEGFPIYF; CDR3nt: TGTGCCAGCAGTTACTCGGAGGGGTTCCCCATATATTTT
d_gene: TRBD1; abundance: .; j_gene: TRBJ2-5; v_gene: TRBV11-3; CDR3aa: CASSTYGTGVVQETQYF; CDR3nt: TGTGCCAGCAGCACCTACGGGACAGGCGTGGTCCAAGAGACCCAGTACTTC
d_gene: .; abundance: .; j_gene: TRBJ2-5; v_gene: TRBV30; CDR3aa: CAWRSRVPGQETQYF; CDR3nt: TGTGCCTGGAGGTCCCGGGTCCCGGGTCAAGAGACCCAGTACTTC
d_gene: .; abundance: once; j_gene: TRBJ1-5; v_gene: TRBV27; CDR3aa: CASSSPGYNQPQHF; CDR3nt: TGTGCCAGCAGTTCGCCGGGATACAATCAGCCCCAGCATTTT
d_gene: TRBD2; abundance: .; j_gene: TRBJ2-5; v_gene: TRBV11-3; CDR3aa: CASTSGLAGFRQETQYF; CDR3nt: TGTGCCAGCACCTCGGGACTAGCGGGATTTCGCCAAGAGACCCAGTACTTC
d_gene: .; abundance: .; j_gene: TRBJ2-1; v_gene: TRBV6-1; CDR3aa: CASSDVIEQFF; CDR3nt: TGTGCCAGCAGTGACGTTATTGAGCAGTTCTTC
d_gene: .; abundance: .; j_gene: TRBJ1-2; v_gene: TRBV6-5; CDR3aa: CASSYFSGSGYTF; CDR3nt: TGTGCCAGCAGTTACTTCTCAGGGTCTGGCTACACCTTC
d_gene: .; abundance: .; j_gene: TRBJ1-1; v_gene: TRBV7-9; CDR3aa: CASSSQYTEAFF; CDR3nt: TGTGCCAGCAGCTCCCAATACACTGAAGCTTTCTTT
d_gene: TRBD1; abundance: .; j_gene: TRBJ1-2; v_gene: TRBV14; CDR3aa: CASSQRQGSLYGYTF; CDR3nt: TGTGCCAGCAGCCAAAGACAGGGTTCATTGTATGGCTACACCTTC
d_gene: .; abundance: .; j_gene: TRBJ1-6; v_gene: TRBV11-2; CDR3aa: CASRRDGSSYNSPLHF; CDR3nt: TGTGCCAGCCGGAGGGACGGCAGCTCCTATAATTCACCCCTCCACTTT
d_gene: TRBD1; abundance: .; j_gene: TRBJ2-7; v_gene: TRBV5-4; CDR3aa: CASSPPGQGMYEQYF; CDR3nt: TGTGCCAGCAGCCCTCCGGGACAGGGCATGTACGAGCAGTACTTC
d_gene: TRBD1; abundance: .; j_gene: TRBJ1-5; v_gene: TRBV20-1; CDR3aa: CSASAILLQGAGNQPQHF; CDR3nt: TGCAGTGCTAGTGCTATCCTTCTTCAGGGGGCTGGCAATCAGCCCCAGCATTTT
d_gene: .; abundance: .; j_gene: TRBJ2-5; v_gene: TRBV2; CDR3aa: CASGHLETQYF; CDR3nt: TGTGCCAGCGGACACCTGGAGACCCAGTACTTC
d_gene: TRBD2; abundance: .; j_gene: TRBJ2-3; v_gene: TRBV25-1; CDR3aa: CASSEYGIAGGLMQYF; CDR3nt: TGTGCCAGCAGTGAATATGGTATAGCGGGGGGGCTAATGCAGTATTTT
d_gene: TRBD2; abundance: .; j_gene: TRBJ2-3; v_gene: TRBV7-6; CDR3aa: CASSPLAGGLNTDTQYF; CDR3nt: TGTGCCAGCAGCCCCTTAGCGGGAGGGTTGAACACAGATACGCAGTATTTT
d_gene: TRBD2; abundance: .; j_gene: TRBJ2-1; v_gene: TRBV9; CDR3aa: CASSARSGSGGVNEQFF; CDR3nt: TGTGCCAGCAGCGCCCGATCGGGGAGCGGGGGGGTAAATGAGCAGTTCTTC
d_gene: .; abundance: .; j_gene: TRBJ2-1; v_gene: TRBV11-2; CDR3aa: CASSLGTLASYNEQFF; CDR3nt: TGTGCCAGCAGCTTAGGTACACTAGCCTCCTACAATGAGCAGTTCTTC
d_gene: TRBD1; abundance: .; j_gene: TRBJ2-3; v_gene: TRBV7-9; CDR3aa: CASSEGQEFSDTQYF; CDR3nt: TGTGCCAGCAGCGAGGGACAGGAGTTCTCGGATACGCAGTATTTT
d_gene: TRBD1; abundance: .; j_gene: TRBJ2-3; v_gene: TRBV7-2; CDR3aa: CASSLIRGRTDTQYF; CDR3nt: TGTGCCAGCAGCTTAATCAGGGGGCGCACAGATACGCAGTATTTT
d_gene: .; abundance: .; j_gene: TRBJ2-4; v_gene: TRBV5-1; CDR3aa: CASSLEVTRGNIQYF; CDR3nt: TGCGCCAGCAGCTTGGAAGTGACTAGGGGAAACATTCAGTACTTC
d_gene: .; abundance: .; j_gene: TRBJ2-2; v_gene: TRBV5-1; CDR3aa: CASSRNPGTGELFF; CDR3nt: TGCGCCAGCAGCCGCAACCCCGGCACCGGGGAGCTGTTTTTT
d_gene: .; abundance: once; j_gene: TRBJ2-1; v_gene: TRBV7-2; CDR3aa: CAKESGYNEQFF; CDR3nt: TGTGCCAAAGAATCGGGATACAATGAGCAGTTCTTC
d_gene: .; abundance: .; j_gene: TRBJ1-2; v_gene: TRBV19; CDR3aa: CASREQAPNYGYTF; CDR3nt: TGTGCCAGTCGGGAGCAAGCACCCAACTATGGCTACACCTTC
d_gene: TRBD1; abundance: .; j_gene: TRBJ1-2; v_gene: TRBV28; CDR3aa: CASSSPGGVGGYTF; CDR3nt: TGTGCCAGCAGTTCGCCAGGGGGCGTAGGGGGCTACACCTTC
d_gene: .; abundance: once; j_gene: TRBJ1-5; v_gene: TRBV19; CDR3aa: CASSIFDSAHGNQPQHF; CDR3nt: TGTGCCAGTAGTATTTTTGATAGCGCCCACGGGAATCAGCCCCAGCATTTT
d_gene: TRBD2; abundance: once; j_gene: TRBJ2-3; v_gene: TRBV7-2; CDR3aa: CASSLAIGTSGRGDTQYF; CDR3nt: TGTGCCAGCAGCTTAGCGATCGGGACTAGCGGGAGAGGAGATACGCAGTATTTT
d_gene: TRBD1; abundance: .; j_gene: TRBJ1-1; v_gene: TRBV5-4; CDR3aa: CASSSQGQGHEAFF; CDR3nt: TGTGCCAGCAGCTCACAGGGACAGGGTCATGAAGCTTTCTTT
d_gene: TRBD1; abundance: .; j_gene: TRBJ2-3; v_gene: TRBV6-4; CDR3aa: CASGQGPTDTQYF; CDR3nt: TGTGCCAGTGGACAGGGACCCACAGATACGCAGTATTTT
d_gene: TRBD1; abundance: .; j_gene: TRBJ1-1; v_gene: TRBV4-1; CDR3aa: CASSRALTGESEAFF; CDR3nt: TGCGCCAGCAGCCGAGCCTTGACAGGGGAATCTGAAGCTTTCTTT
d_gene: .; abundance: .; j_gene: TRBJ2-1; v_gene: TRBV19; CDR3aa: CASSMLLTRGRDNEQFF; CDR3nt: TGTGCCAGTAGTATGTTACTTACCAGAGGGCGGGACAATGAGCAGTTCTTC
d_gene: TRBD1; abundance: .; j_gene: TRBJ1-3; v_gene: TRBV29-1; CDR3aa: CSVGGTGVNTIYF; CDR3nt: TGCAGCGTTGGGGGGACAGGGGTGAACACCATATATTTT
d_gene: TRBD1; abundance: .; j_gene: TRBJ1-6; v_gene: TRBV7-2; CDR3aa: CASSVRTGGNSPLHF; CDR3nt: TGTGCCAGCAGCGTAAGGACAGGTGGAAATTCACCCCTCCACTTT
d_gene: .; abundance: .; j_gene: TRBJ2-3; v_gene: TRBV7-9; CDR3aa: CASRGNPHTDTQYF; CDR3nt: TGTGCCAGCCGGGGGAATCCCCACACAGATACGCAGTATTTT
d_gene: TRBD2; abundance: .; j_gene: TRBJ2-5; v_gene: TRBV4-3; CDR3aa: CASSPKIPGLAGGQETQYF; CDR3nt: TGCGCCAGCAGCCCGAAGATTCCGGGACTAGCGGGGGGCCAAGAGACCCAGTACTTC